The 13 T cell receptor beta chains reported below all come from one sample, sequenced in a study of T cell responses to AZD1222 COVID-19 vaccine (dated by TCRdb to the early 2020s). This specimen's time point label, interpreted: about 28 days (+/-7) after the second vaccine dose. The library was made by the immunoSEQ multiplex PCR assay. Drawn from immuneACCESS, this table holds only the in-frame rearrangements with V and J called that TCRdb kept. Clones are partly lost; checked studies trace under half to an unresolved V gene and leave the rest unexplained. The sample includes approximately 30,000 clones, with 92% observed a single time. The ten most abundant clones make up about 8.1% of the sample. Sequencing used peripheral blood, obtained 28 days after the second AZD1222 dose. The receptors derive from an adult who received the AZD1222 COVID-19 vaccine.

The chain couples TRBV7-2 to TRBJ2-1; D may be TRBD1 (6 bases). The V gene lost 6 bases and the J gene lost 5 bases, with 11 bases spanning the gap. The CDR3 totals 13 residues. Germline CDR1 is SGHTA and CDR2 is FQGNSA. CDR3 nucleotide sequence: TGTGCCAGCAGTCGGACAGTTAACAATGAGCAGTTCTTC. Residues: CASSRTVNNEQFF.

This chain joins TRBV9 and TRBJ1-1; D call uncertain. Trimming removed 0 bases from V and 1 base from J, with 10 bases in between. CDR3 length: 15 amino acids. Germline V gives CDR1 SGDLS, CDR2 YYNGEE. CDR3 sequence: CASSVGGKQNTEAFF. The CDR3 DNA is TGTGCCAGCAGCGTAGGAGGGAAACAGAACACTGAAGCTTTCTTT.

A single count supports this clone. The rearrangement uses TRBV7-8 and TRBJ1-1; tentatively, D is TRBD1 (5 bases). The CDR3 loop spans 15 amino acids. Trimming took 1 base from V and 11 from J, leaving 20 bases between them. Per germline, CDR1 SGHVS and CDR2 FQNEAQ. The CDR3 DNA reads TGTGCCAGCAGCTTAGTGACCGGGGGGGAGTTACGTGCTTTCTTT. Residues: CASSLVTGGELRAFF. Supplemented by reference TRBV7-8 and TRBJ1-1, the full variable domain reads GAGVSQSPRYKVAKRGQDVALRCDPISGHVSLFWYQQALGQGPEFLTYFQNEAQLDKSGLPSDRFFAERPEGSVSTLKIQRTQQEDSAVYLCASSLVTGGELRAFFGQGTRLTVV.

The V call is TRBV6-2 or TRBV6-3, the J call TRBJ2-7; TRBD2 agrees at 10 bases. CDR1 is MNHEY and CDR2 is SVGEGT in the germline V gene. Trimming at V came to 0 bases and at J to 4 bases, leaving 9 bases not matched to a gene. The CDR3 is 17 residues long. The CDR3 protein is CASSYSSAETSGYEQYF. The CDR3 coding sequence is TGTGCCAGCAGTTACTCCTCCGCAGAGACTAGCGGGTACGAGCAGTACTTC.

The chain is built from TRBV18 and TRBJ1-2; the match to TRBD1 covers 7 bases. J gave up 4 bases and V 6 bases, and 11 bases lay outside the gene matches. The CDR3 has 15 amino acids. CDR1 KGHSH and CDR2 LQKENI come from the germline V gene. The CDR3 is CASSHELGQPYGYTF. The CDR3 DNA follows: TGTGCCAGCTCCCACGAGCTGGGACAGCCCTATGGCTACACCTTC.

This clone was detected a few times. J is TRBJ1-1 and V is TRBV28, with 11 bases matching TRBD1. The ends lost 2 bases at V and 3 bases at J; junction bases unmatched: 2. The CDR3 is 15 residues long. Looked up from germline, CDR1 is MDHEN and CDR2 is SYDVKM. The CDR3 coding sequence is TGTGCCAGCAGTTTAAGGACAGGGGGCTACACTGAAGCTTTCTTT. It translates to CASSLRTGGYTEAFF.

CDR3 amino acids: CASSFGRRNTEAFF. In DNA form, the CDR3 reads TGTGCCAGCAGCTTCGGCAGGCGGAACACTGAAGCTTTCTTT. The rearrangement joins TRBV7-2 to TRBJ1-1, with D unclear. Germline CDR1 and CDR2: SGHTA and FQGNSA. The CDR3 is 14 residues long. Trimming stripped 3 bases from V and 1 base from J, with 9 bases between.

CDR3: CASSWGSGANVLTF. For the CDR3, the DNA is TGTGCCAGCAGCTGGGGGAGTGGGGCCAACGTCCTGACTTTC. This chain joins TRBV11-3 and TRBJ2-6, with D perhaps being TRBD1 or TRBD2 (5 bases each). The CDR3 loop spans 14 amino acids. CDR1 is SGHNT, CDR2 YENEEA, per germline. The V and J ends lost 4 bases and 3 bases respectively, with 7 bases between them.

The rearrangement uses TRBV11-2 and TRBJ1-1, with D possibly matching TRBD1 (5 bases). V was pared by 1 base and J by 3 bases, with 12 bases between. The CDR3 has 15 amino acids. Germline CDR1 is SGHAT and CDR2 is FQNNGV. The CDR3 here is CASSLVTDRHTEAFF. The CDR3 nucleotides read TGTGCCAGCAGCTTAGTGACAGACCGGCACACTGAAGCTTTCTTT. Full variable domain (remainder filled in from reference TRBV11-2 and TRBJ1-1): EAGVAQSPRYKIIEKRQSVAFWCNPISGHATLYWYQQILGQGPKLLIQFQNNGVVDDSQLPKDRFSAERLKGVDSTLKIQPAKLEDSAVYLCASSLVTDRHTEAFFGQGTRLTVV.

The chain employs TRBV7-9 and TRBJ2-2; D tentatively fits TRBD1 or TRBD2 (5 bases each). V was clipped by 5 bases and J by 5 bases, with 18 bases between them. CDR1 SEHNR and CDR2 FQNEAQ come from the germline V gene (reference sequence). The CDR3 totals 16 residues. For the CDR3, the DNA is TGTGCCAGCAGCCCCTTGGGGGTTTTAGGGACCGGGGAGCTGTTTTTT. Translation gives CASSPLGVLGTGELFF.

Here the CDR3 DNA reads TGCGCCAGCAGCTTGGCCAGCAGCAGTGGGGCCCAGTACTTC. It is translated as CASSLASSSGAQYF. This chain links TRBV5-1 with TRBJ2-5; D remains unclear. The CDR3 consists of 14 residues. Germline V gene sequence: CDR1 SGHRS, CDR2 YFSETQ. V was pared by 0 bases and J by 9 bases, with 15 bases between.

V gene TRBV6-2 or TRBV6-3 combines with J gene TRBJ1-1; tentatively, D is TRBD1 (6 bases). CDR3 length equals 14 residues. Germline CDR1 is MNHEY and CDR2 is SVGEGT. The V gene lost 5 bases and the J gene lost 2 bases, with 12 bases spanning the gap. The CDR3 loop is CASSPDSYNTEAFF. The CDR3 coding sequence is TGTGCCAGCAGTCCGGACAGCTACAACACTGAAGCTTTCTTT.

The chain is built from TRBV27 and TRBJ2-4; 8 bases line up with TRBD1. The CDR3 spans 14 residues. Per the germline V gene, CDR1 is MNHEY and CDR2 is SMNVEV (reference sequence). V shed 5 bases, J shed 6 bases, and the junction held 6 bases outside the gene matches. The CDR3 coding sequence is TGTGCCAGCAGTCCGACAGGGGTGAGAAACATTCAGTACTTC. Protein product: CASSPTGVRNIQYF.